This entry concerns a single TCR beta chain. Its target is unknown. PCR was performed a second time for roughly 7 to 12 cycles using a sample-barcoded 5' primer and a J-beta primer mix. One entry per CDR3 protein, called by TCRdb with MiXCR from the 5' RACE reads. The table lists around 820,000 distinct CDR3 sequences, roughly 25% of them singletons, with roughly 3.5% in the top ten. The data belong to a study of blood T cells in healthy people across ages. Study outcomes and limitations: TCR beta diversity per million T cells fell roughly linearly with age.

The CDR3 loop spans 15 amino acids. Germline V lookup: CDR1 SQVTM, CDR2 ANQGSEA. Trimming removed 0 bases at V and 0 bases at J, with 9 bases between. A further study also used this sample, focusing on T cells of mothers and their children.

The TCR was taken from a boy between 5 and 17 years old in good health. Sequenced: blood. This chain links TRBV29-1 with TRBJ1-3; D is unresolved. DNA of the CDR3: TGCAGCGTTGAAGATCCCCGGGGCTCTGGAAACACCATATATTTT. Translation gives CSVEDPRGSGNTIYF.